This passage covers 12 T cell receptor beta chains from one sample sequenced in a study of vaccination and CD4 T cells after COVID-19. The study sequenced cultured CD4+ T cell DNA using the Oncomine TCR Beta short-read assay. Each CDR3 protein gets one entry after TCRdb re-called the PCR reads with MiXCR. The table lists roughly 13,000 distinct CDR3 sequences, under 75% of them singletons. The treatment is: approximately 9-day PBMC culture with coronavirus spike peptide pools or control peptides (ViraFEST assay). Antigen specificity for these receptors is unknown. The specimen sequenced was CD4+ T cells from blood, cultured in vitro. The receptor source for this set is a human donor who had recovered from COVID-19.

This clonotype was picked up a small number of times. This chain links TRBV6-5 with TRBJ1-5, with D maybe TRBD1 (6 bases). Looked up from germline, CDR1 is MNHEY and CDR2 is SVGAGI. The CDR3 is made up of 18 amino acids. Trimming took off 2 bases at V and 3 bases at J, with 20 bases between the two ends. The CDR3 nucleotides read TGTGCCAGCAGTTACCCCGAGTCAGTGGACAGATTCAATCAGCCCCAGCATTTT. Translation gives CASSYPESVDRFNQPQHF.

The chain links TRBV30 to TRBJ1-2; tentative D call: TRBD1 (5 bases). This CDR3 is built from 12 residues. Trimming took off 0 bases at V and 7 bases at J, with 9 bases between the two ends. Germline values: CDR1 GTSNPN, CDR2 SVGIG (reference sequence). CDR3 sequence (DNA): TGTGCCTGGAGTGTCGGGGGTAGTGGCTACACCTTC. It yields the protein CAWSVGGSGYTF.

The chain recombines TRBV20-1 with TRBJ2-5; D is perhaps TRBD2 (6 bases). Germline values: CDR1 DFQATT, CDR2 SNEGSKA (reference sequence). CDR3 length equals 15 residues. The V gene lost 3 bases and the J gene lost 0 bases, with 14 bases spanning the gap. CDR3 in DNA: TGCAGTGCTAGGGGGCCGGAGGGGTACCAAGAGACCCAGTACTTC. Protein product: CSARGPEGYQETQYF.

This chain connects TRBV6-1 to TRBJ1-5; D may be TRBD1 (5 bases). Trimming took off 8 bases at V and 6 bases at J, with 14 bases between the two ends. Germline V CDR1 and CDR2: MNHNS, SASEGT. The CDR3 contains 13 residues. As DNA, the CDR3 is TGTGCCAGCCGGGGGACTCCCAGTCAGCCCCAGCATTTT. Translating it yields CASRGTPSQPQHF.

The chain carries TRBV10-3 and TRBJ2-3; 9 nucleotides agree with TRBD2. V gave up 10 bases and J gave up 2 bases; unmatched junction bases: 4. CDR1 ENHRY and CDR2 SYGVKD come from the germline V gene. This CDR3 spans 13 amino acids. The CDR3 DNA reads TGTGCCACCATGGGACTAGCCACAGATACGCAGTATTTT. Translation gives CATMGLATDTQYF.

This clonotype came up once. The V call is TRBV25-1, the J call TRBJ1-2; 7 bases line up with TRBD1. With V trimmed by 3 bases and J by 4 bases, 11 bases remained unmatched. The CDR3 length is 16 residues. Germline CDR1 is MGHDK and CDR2 is SYGVNS. CDR3 DNA sequence: TGTGCCAGCAGTGATCCGGGGAGGGGGCTGGGCTATGGCTACACCTTC. Encoded protein: CASSDPGRGLGYGYTF.

The CDR3 DNA reads as TGCGCCAGCAGCTGGGGGACAGCGGTCGATGGCTACACCTTC. Protein: CASSWGTAVDGYTF. This chain connects TRBV5-1 to TRBJ1-2; 7 bases fit TRBD1. CDR3 length equals 14 residues. The germline gives CDR1 SGHRS, CDR2 YFSETQ. The J segment lost 6 bases and the V segment lost 3 bases, leaving 8 bases of the junction unmatched.

The V and J genes are TRBV27 and TRBJ1-1; 9 nucleotides agree with TRBD1. The CDR3 runs to 14 residues. Germline V lookup: CDR1 MNHEY, CDR2 SMNVEV (reference sequence). V gave up 6 bases and J gave up 0 bases; unmatched junction bases: 2. The CDR3 coding sequence is TGTGCCAGCAGGGACAGGGGATTGAACACTGAAGCTTTCTTT. This gives the protein CASRDRGLNTEAFF.

This clonotype has just a few counts. The chain employs TRBV27 and TRBJ1-1; 8 bases align to TRBD1. V gave up 8 bases and J gave up 4 bases; unmatched junction bases: 12. Germline V CDR1 and CDR2: MNHEY, SMNVEV (reference sequence). The CDR3 has 15 amino acids. This chain's CDR3 is CASGDLGQGITEAFF. CDR3 coding DNA: TGTGCCAGCGGCGACCTAGGACAGGGTATCACTGAAGCTTTCTTT.

The J gene is TRBJ1-2, the V gene TRBV20-1; perhaps TRBD1 as D (5 bases). The V end was cut by 3 bases, the J end by 4 bases, with 21 bases between. CDR1 is DFQATT, CDR2 SNEGSKA, per germline (reference sequence). CDR3 size: 16 residues. CDR3 protein: CSASGSVPIGGYGYTF. CDR3 nucleotides: TGCAGTGCTAGCGGTAGCGTCCCCATCGGGGGCTATGGCTACACCTTC.

This chain joins TRBV27 and TRBJ1-1; D possibly corresponds to TRBD1 (6 bases). Deletions cut 5 bases from V and 11 bases from J, with 15 bases between. CDR1 MNHEY and CDR2 SMNVEV come from the germline V gene (reference sequence). The CDR3 runs to 12 residues. The CDR3 reads CASSGQRGNAFF. The CDR3 DNA reads TGTGCCAGCAGTGGACAGCGCGGGAATGCTTTCTTT.

The chain employs TRBV7-6 and TRBJ2-2; D possibly uses TRBD1 or TRBD2 (6 bases each). Per the germline V gene, CDR1 is SGHVS and CDR2 is FNYEAQ. This CDR3 comprises 16 residues. Trimming pared 5 bases from V and 0 bases from J, leaving 13 bases between. As DNA, the CDR3 is TGTGCCAGCAGCGGAGGGGGGATTACGAACACCGGGGAGCTGTTTTTT. It yields the protein CASSGGGITNTGELFF.